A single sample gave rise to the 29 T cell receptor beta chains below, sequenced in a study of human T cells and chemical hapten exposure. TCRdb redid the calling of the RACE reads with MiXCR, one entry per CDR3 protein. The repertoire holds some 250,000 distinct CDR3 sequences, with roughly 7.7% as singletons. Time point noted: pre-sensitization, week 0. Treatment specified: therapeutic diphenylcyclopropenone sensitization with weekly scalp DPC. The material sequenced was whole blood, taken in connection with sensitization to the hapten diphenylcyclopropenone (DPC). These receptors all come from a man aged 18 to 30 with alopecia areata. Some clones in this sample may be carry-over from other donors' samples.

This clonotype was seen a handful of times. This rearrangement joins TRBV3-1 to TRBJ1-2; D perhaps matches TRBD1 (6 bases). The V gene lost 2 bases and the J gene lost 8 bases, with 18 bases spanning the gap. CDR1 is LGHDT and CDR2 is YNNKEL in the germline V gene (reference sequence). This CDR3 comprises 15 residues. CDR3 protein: CASSQWAGEKAGYTF. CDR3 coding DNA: TGTGCCAGCAGCCAATGGGCAGGGGAAAAAGCAGGCTACACCTTC. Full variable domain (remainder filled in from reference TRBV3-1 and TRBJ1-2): DTAVSQTPKYLVTQMGNDKSIKCEQNLGHDTMYWYKQDSKKFLKIMFSYNNKELIINETVPNRFSPKSPDKAHLNLHINSLELGDSAVYFCASSQWAGEKAGYTFGSGTRLTVV.

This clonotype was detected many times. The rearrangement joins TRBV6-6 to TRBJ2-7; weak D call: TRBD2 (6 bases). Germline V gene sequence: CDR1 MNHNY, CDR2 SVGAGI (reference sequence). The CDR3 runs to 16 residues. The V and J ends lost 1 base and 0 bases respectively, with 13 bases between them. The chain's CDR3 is CASSYLEAGLSYEQYV. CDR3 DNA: TGTGCCAGCAGTTACTTGGAAGCGGGTCTCTCCTACGAGCAGTACGTC.

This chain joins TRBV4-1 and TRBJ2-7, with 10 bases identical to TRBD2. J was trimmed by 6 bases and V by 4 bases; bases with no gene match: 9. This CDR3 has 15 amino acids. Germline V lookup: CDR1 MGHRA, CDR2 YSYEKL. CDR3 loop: CASSLQAGGHGEQYF. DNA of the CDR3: TGCGCCAGCAGCCTCCAAGCGGGGGGGCATGGCGAGCAGTACTTC.

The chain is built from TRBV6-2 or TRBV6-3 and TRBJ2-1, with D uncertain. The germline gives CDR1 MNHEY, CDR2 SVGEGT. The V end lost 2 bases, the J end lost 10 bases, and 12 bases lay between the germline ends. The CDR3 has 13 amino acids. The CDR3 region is CASSYEPLGEQFF. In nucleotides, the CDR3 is TGTGCCAGCAGTTACGAACCGCTGGGGGAGCAGTTCTTC.

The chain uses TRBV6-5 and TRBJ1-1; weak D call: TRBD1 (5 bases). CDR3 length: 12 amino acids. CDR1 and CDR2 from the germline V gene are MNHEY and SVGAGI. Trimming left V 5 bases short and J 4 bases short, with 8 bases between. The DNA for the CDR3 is TGTGCCAGCAGTGCAGGGTTCACTGAAGCTTTCTTT. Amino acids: CASSAGFTEAFF.

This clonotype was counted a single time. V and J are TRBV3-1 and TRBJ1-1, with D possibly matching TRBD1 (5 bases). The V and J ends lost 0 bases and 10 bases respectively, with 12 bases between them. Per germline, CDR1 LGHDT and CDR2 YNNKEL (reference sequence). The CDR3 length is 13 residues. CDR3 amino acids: CASSQDTGVSAFF. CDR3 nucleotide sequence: TGTGCCAGCAGCCAAGATACGGGGGTTTCAGCTTTCTTT. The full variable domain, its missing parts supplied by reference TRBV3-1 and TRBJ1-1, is DTAVSQTPKYLVTQMGNDKSIKCEQNLGHDTMYWYKQDSKKFLKIMFSYNNKELIINETVPNRFSPKSPDKAHLNLHINSLELGDSAVYFCASSQDTGVSAFFGQGTRLTVV.

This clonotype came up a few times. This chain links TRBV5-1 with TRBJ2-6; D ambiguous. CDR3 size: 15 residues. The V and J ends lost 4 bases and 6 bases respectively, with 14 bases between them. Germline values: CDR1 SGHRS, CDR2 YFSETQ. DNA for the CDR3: TGCGCCAGCAGCCCACGTATCCAGGAGGCCAACGTCCTGACTTTC. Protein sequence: CASSPRIQEANVLTF.

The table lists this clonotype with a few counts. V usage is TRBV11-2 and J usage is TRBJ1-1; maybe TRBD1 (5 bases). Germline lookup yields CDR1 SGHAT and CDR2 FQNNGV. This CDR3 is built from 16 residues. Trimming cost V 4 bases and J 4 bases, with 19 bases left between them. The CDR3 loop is CASSSEPGRPSTEAFF. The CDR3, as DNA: TGTGCCAGCAGCTCCGAGCCGGGACGGCCAAGCACTGAAGCTTTCTTT.

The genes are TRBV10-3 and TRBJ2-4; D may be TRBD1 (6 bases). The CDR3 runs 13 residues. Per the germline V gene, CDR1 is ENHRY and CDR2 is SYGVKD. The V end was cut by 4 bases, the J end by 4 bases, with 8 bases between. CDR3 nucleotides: TGTGCCATCAGTGCACAGGGAAAAAACATTCAGTACTTC. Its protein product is CAISAQGKNIQYF.

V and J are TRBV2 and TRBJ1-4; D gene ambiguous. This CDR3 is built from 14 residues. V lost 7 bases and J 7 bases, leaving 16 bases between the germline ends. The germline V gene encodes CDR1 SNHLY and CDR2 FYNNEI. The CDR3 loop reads CASKLGGRSEKLFF. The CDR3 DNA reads TGTGCCAGCAAATTAGGCGGGAGGAGTGAAAAACTGTTTTTT.

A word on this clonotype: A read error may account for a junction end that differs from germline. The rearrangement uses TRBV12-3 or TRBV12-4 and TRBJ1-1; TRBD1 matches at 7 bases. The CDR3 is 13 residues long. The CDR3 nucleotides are TGTGCCAGCAGTTTTCGGGTGTCGACAGGGTTTATCTTT. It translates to CASSFRVSTGFIF.

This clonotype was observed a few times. The CDR3 nucleotides are TGTGCCAGCAGCTTATTTTCTCTACCAAAGACAGGGGACACCGGGGAGCTGTTTTTT. Encoded protein: CASSLFSLPKTGDTGELFF. V usage is TRBV7-9 and J usage is TRBJ2-2; 8 bases are a match to TRBD1. This CDR3 has 19 amino acids. Germline CDR1 is SEHNR and CDR2 is FQNEAQ (reference sequence). The V gene end was trimmed by 2 bases and the J gene end by 3 bases; junction bases not matched to a gene: 14.

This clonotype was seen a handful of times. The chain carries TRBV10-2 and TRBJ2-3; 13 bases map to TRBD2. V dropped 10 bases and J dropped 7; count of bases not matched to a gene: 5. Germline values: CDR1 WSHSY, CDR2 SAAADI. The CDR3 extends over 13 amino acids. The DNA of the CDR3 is TGCGCCACGACTAGCGGGGGGCCAAATACGCAGTATTTT. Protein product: CATTSGGPNTQYF.

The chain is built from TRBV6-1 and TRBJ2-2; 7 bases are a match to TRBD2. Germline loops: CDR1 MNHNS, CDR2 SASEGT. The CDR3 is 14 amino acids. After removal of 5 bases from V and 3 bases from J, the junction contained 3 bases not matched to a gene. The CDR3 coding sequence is TGTGCCAGCAGTAGCGGGGCCGACACCGGGGAGCTGTTTTTT. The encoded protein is CASSSGADTGELFF.

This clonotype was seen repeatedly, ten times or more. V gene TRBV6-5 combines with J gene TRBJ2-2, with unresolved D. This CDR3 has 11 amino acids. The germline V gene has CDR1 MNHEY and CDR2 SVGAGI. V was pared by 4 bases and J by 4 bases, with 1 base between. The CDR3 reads CASSSTGELFF. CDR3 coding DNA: TGTGCCAGCAGTTCCACCGGGGAGCTGTTTTTT.

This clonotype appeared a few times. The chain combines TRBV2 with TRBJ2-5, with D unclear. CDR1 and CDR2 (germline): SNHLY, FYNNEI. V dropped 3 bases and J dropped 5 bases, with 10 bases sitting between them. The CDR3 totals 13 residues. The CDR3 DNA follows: TGTGCCAGCAGTGAGAATAGGGTCGAGACCCAGTACTTC. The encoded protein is CASSENRVETQYF.

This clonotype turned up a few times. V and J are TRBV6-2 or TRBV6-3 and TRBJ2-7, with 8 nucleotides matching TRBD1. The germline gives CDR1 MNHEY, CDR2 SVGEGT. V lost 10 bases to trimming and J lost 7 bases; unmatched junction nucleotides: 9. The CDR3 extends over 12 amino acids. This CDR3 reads CAIGQGPREQYV. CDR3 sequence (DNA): TGTGCCATCGGACAGGGACCTAGGGAGCAGTACGTC.

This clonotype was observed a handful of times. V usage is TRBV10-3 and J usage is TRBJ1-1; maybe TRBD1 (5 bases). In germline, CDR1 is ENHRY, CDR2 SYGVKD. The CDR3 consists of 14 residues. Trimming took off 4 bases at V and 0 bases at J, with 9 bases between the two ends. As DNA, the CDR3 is TGTGCCATCAGTGCAGGGCAAATGAACACTGAAGCTTTCTTT. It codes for CAISAGQMNTEAFF.

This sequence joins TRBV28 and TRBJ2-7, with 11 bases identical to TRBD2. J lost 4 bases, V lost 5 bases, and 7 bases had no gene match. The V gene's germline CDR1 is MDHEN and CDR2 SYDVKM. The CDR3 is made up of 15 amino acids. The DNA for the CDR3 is TGTGCCAGCAGTGTGAGACTAGCGGGGAAATACGAGCAGTACTTC. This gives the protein CASSVRLAGKYEQYF.

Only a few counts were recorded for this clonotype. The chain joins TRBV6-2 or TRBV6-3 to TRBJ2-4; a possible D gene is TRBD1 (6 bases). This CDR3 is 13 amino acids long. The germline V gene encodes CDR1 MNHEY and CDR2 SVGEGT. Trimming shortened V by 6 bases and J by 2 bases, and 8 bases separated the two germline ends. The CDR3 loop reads CASRGTSKNIQYF. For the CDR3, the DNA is TGTGCCAGCAGGGGGACATCCAAAAACATTCAGTACTTC.

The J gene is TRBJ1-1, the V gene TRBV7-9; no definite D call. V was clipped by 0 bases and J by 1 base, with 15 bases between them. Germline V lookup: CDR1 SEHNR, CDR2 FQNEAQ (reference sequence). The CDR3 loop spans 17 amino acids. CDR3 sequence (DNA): TGTGCCAGCAGCTTAGCGAGTCCGAACGGGAAGAACACTGAAGCTTTCTTT. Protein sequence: CASSLASPNGKNTEAFF. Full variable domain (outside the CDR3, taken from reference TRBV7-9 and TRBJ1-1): DTGVSQNPRHKITKRGQNVTFRCDPISEHNRLYWYRQTLGQGPEFLTYFQNEAQLEKSRLLSDRFSAERPKGSFSTLEIQRTEQGDSAMYLCASSLASPNGKNTEAFFGQGTRLTVV.

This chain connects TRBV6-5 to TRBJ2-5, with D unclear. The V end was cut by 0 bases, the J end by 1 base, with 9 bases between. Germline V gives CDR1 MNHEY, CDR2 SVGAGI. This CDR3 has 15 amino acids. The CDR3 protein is CASSYSSGSQETQYF. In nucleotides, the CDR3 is TGTGCCAGCAGTTACTCATCCGGATCCCAAGAGACCCAGTACTTC.

The CDR3 region is CASSQSVPSPLHF. CDR3 in DNA: TGTGCCAGCAGCCAATCGGTACCTTCACCCCTCCACTTT. J is TRBJ1-6 and V is TRBV16; D is unresolved. Germline assignment: CDR1 KGHSY and CDR2 FQNENV. Between the trimmed V and J ends, which lost 0 bases and 9 bases, there was a span of 6 bases. This CDR3 is 13 amino acids long.

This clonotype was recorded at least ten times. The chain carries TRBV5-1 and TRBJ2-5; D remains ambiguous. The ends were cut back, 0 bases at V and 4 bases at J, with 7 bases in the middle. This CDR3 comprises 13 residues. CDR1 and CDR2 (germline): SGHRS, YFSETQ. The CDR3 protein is CASSLARVETQYF. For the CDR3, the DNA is TGCGCCAGCAGCTTGGCTAGAGTAGAGACCCAGTACTTC.

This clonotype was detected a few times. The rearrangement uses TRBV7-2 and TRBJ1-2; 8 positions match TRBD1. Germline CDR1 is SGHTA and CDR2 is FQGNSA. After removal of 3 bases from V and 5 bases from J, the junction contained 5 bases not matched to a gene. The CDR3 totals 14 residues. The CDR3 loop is CASSFGRQGYGYTF. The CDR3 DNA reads TGTGCCAGCAGCTTCGGGCGACAGGGGTATGGCTACACCTTC.

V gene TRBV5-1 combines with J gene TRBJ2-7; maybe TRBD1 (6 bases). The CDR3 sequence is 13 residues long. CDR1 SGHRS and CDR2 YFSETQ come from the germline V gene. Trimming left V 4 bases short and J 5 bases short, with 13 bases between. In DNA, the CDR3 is TGCGCCAGCAGCCCCAACAGGGACCACGAGCAGTACTTC. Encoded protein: CASSPNRDHEQYF.

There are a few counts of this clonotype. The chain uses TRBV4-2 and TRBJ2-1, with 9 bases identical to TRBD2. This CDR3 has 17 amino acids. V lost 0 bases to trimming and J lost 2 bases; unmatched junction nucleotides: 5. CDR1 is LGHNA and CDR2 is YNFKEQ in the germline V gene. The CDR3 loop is CASSQDPAGGTYNEQFF. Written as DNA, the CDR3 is TGTGCCAGCAGCCAAGACCCAGCGGGGGGTACCTACAATGAGCAGTTCTTC.

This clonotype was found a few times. The CDR3 nucleotides read TGTGCTAGTGGAGGGGGGAGAACAGATACGCAGTATTTT. Amino acid sequence: CASGGGRTDTQYF. The V gene is TRBV12-5, the J gene TRBJ2-3, with D perhaps assigned TRBD1 or TRBD2 (6 bases each). Trimming removed 6 bases at V and 3 bases at J, with 10 bases between. CDR1 is LGHNT, CDR2 FRNRAP, per germline. This CDR3 is built from 13 residues.

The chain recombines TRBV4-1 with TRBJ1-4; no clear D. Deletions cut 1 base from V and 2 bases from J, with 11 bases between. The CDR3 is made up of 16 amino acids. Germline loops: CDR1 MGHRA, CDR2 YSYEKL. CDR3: CASSQVVSGTNEKLFF. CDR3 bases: TGCGCCAGCAGCCAAGTTGTATCGGGGACTAATGAAAAACTGTTTTTT.